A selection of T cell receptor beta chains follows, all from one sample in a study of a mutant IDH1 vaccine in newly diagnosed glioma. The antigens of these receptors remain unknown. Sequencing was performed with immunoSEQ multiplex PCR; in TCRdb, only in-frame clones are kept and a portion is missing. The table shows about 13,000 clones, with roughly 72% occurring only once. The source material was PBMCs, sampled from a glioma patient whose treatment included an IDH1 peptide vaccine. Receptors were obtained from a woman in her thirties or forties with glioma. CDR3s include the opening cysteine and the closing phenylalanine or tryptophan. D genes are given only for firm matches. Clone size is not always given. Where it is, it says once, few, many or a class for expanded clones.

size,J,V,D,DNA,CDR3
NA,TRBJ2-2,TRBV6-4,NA,TGTGCCAGCAGTGAGGGCGGACAAACCGGGGAGCTGTTTTTT,CASSEGGQTGELFF
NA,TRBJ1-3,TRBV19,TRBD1,TGTGCCAGTAGTATGGGACAGAACTCTGGAAACACCATATATTTT,CASSMGQNSGNTIYF
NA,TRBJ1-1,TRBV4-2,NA,TGTGCCAGCAGCCGGATTTCAGGGGTGGAGACTGAAGCTTTCTTT,CASSRISGVETEAFF
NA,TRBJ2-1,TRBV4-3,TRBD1,TGCGCCAGCAGCCAAGACAGAGGGGGCCATGAGCAGTTCTTC,CASSQDRGGHEQFF
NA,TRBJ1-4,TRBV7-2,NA,TGTGCCAGCAGCCGGAGATTTCGGGGCCAGTCAACTAATGAAAAACTGTTTTTT,CASSRRFRGQSTNEKLFF
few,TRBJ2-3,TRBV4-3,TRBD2,TGCGCCAGCAGCCAGGATCGGACTAGGTCAGATACGCAGTATTTT,CASSQDRTRSDTQYF
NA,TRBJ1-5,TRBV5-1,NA,TGCGCCAGCAGCTTGGCCGGGAGTCAGCCCCAGCATTTT,CASSLAGSQPQHF
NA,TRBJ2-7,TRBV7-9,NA,TGTGCCAGCAGCCCCACACTCCCGACATCCGAGCAGTACTTC,CASSPTLPTSEQYF
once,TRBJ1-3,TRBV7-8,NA,TGTGCCAGCAGCTCCGGTCGCTCGCCCGGAAACACCATATATTTT,CASSSGRSPGNTIYF
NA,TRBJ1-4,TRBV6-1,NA,TGTGCCAGCAGTGCATACCTACGATCAACTAATGAAAAACTGTTTTTT,CASSAYLRSTNEKLFF
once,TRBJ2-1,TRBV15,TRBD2,TGTGCCACCAGCAGAGGGACTAGCGGGAGCAATGAGCAGTTCTTC,CATSRGTSGSNEQFF
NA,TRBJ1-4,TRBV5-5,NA,TGTGCCAGCAGCTTCCTGGGCTTAAATGAAAAACTGTTTTTT,CASSFLGLNEKLFF
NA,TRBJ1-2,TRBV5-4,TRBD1,TGTGCCAGCAGCTTGGGGACAGGGCGCGGCTACACCTTC,CASSLGTGRGYTF
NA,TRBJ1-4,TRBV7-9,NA,TGTGCCAGCAGCCCCTGGGGGGGCAGTGAAAAACTGTTTTTT,CASSPWGGSEKLFF
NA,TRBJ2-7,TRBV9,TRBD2,TGTGCGTCGGGGGGGTCTGGGAAGCAGTACTTC,CASGGSGKQYF
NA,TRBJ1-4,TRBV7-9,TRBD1,TGTGCCAGCAGCCTCAAGGGGGGACAGGGGATGGCTAATGAAAAACTGTTTTTT,CASSLKGGQGMANEKLFF
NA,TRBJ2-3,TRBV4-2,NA,TGTGCCAGCAGCCAAGATGGAGGGAGGGGGATAGATACGCAGTATTTT,CASSQDGGRGIDTQYF
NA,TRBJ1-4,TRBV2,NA,TGTGCCAGCAGTGTCGACAAAACTAATGAAAAACTGTTTTTT,CASSVDKTNEKLFF
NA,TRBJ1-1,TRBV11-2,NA,TGTGCCAGCAGCAGGGTCAGGAACACTGAAGCTTTCTTT,CASSRVRNTEAFF
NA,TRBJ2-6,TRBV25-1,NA,TGTGCCAGCAAAGTGTCGGGCGGGGCCAACGTCCTGACTTTC,CASKVSGGANVLTF
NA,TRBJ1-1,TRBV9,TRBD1,TGTGCCAGCAGCGATCGACAGGGGGCGCTGGGCACTGAAGCTTTCTTT,CASSDRQGALGTEAFF
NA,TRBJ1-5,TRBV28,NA,TGTGCCAGCAGTGGAGGACATAGCAATCAGCCCCAGCATTTT,CASSGGHSNQPQHF
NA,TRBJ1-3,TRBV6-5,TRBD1,TGTGCCAGCAGATTTCAGGGGGCGATTGGAAACACCATATATTTT,CASRFQGAIGNTIYF
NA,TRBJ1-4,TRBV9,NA,TGTGCCAGCAGCGGGCAGACGGCAACTAATGAAAAACTGTTTTTT,CASSGQTATNEKLFF
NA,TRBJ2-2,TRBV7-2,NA,TGTGCCAGCAGCTTGGGGCCTGGGAGCAATGGCGGGGAGCTGTTTTTT,CASSLGPGSNGGELFF
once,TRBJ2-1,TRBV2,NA,TGTGCCAGCAGGGAGGGCTCTTACAATGAGCAGTTCTTC,CASREGSYNEQFF
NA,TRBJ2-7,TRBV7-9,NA,TGTGCCAGCAGCCCAGGCCAGTTTGGCGACGAGCAGTACTTC,CASSPGQFGDEQYF
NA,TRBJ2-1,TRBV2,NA,TGTGCCAGCAGCCCACCCCCGGGACCGGAAACCACAGAGCAGTTCTTC,CASSPPPGPETTEQFF
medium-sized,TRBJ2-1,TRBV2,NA,TGTGCCAGCAGTCTTTTCAATGAGCAGTTCTTC,CASSLFNEQFF
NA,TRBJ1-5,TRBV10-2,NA,TGCGCCAGCAAGGGGGGAATAGGGCTCAATCAGCCCCAGCATTTT,CASKGGIGLNQPQHF
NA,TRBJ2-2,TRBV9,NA,TGTGCCAGCAGCCCCGGGGGAGGGGAGCTGTTTTTT,CASSPGGGELFF
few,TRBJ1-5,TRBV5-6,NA,TGTGCCAGCAGCTTATTGGGAGGGCAGCCCCAGCATTTT,CASSLLGGQPQHF
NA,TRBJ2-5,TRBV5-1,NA,TGCGCCAGCAGCTTGGATACGGGAACGCGAGAGACCCAGTACTTC,CASSLDTGTRETQYF
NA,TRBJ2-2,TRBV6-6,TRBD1,TGTGCCAGCAGAACCCGGGACAGGGAACGGGCCGGGGAGCTGTTTTTT,CASRTRDRERAGELFF
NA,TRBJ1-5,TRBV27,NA,TGTGCCAGCAGTTTATCTTATGGGGACCTCCCTGGCGATCAGCCCCAGCATTTT,CASSLSYGDLPGDQPQHF
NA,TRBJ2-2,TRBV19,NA,TGTGCCAGTAGTATTCCTCGGACGACCGGGGAGCTGTTTTTT,CASSIPRTTGELFF
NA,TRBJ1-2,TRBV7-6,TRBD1,TGTGCCAGCAGCCAGGACAGGGGGGACACCTATGGCTACACCTTC,CASSQDRGDTYGYTF
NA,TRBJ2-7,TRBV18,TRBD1,TGTGCCAGCTCACCCGTAGGGGGCGGCTCGTACGAGCAGTACTTC,CASSPVGGGSYEQYF
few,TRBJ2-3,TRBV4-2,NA,TGTGCCAGCAGCCAAGCGGGAGCCCACACAGATACGCAGTATTTT,CASSQAGAHTDTQYF
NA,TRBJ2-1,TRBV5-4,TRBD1,TGTGCCAGCAGCTTGGGGACAGGGAATAATGAGCAGTTCTTC,CASSLGTGNNEQFF
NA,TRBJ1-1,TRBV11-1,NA,TGTGCCAGTGCCGGGGATACTGAAGCTTTCTTT,CASAGDTEAFF
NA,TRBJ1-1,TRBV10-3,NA,TGTGCCATCAGTTACGGACAGCTCACTGAAGCTTTCTTT,CAISYGQLTEAFF
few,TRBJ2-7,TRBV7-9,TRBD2,TGTGCCAGCAGCCCTGGACTAGCGGGAGAGGAGCAGTACTTC,CASSPGLAGEEQYF
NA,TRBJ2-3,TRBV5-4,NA,TGTGCCAGCAGCTTGGAGTCGAGGGCCCCTCGGGGATCTCCGCAGTATTTT,CASSLESRAPRGSPQYF
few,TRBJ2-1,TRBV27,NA,TGTGCCAGCAGAAGCACCTCCTACAATGAGCAGTTCTTC,CASRSTSYNEQFF